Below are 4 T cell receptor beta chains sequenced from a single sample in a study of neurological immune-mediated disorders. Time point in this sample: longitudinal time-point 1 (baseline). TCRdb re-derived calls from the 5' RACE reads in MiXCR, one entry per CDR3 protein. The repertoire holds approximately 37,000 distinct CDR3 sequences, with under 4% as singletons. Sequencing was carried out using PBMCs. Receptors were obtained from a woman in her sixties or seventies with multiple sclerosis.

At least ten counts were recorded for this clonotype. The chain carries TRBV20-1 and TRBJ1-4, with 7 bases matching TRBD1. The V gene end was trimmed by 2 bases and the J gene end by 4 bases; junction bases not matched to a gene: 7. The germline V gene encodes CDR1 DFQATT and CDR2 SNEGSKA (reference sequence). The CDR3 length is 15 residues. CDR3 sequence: CSARTPTGNNEKLFF. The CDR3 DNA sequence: TGCAGTGCTAGAACCCCGACAGGGAATAATGAAAAACTGTTTTTT.

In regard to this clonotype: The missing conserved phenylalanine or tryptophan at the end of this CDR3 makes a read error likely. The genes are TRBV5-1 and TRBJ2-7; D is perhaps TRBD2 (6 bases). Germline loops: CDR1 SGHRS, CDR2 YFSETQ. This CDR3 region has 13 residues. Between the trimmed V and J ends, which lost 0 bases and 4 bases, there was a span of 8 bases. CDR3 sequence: CASSLAGEYEQYN. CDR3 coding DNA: TGCGCCAGCAGCTTGGCGGGGGAATACGAGCAGTACAAC.

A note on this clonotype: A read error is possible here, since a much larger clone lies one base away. The CDR3 loop reads CASSPDWWKSYEQYF. CDR3 coding DNA: TGCGCCAGCAGCCCCGACTGGTGGAAGTCCTACGAGCAGTACTTC. The chain recombines TRBV5-1 with TRBJ2-7; D call uncertain. Germline V gene sequence: CDR1 SGHRS, CDR2 YFSETQ. Trimming pared 4 bases from V and 1 base from J, leaving 15 bases between. This CDR3 has 15 amino acids. Full variable domain (missing parts from reference TRBV5-1 and TRBJ2-7): KAGVTQTPRYLIKTRGQQVTLSCSPISGHRSVSWYQQTPGQGLQFLFEYFSETQRNKGNFPGRFSGRQFSNSRSEMNVSTLELGDSALYLCASSPDWWKSYEQYFGPGTRLTVT.

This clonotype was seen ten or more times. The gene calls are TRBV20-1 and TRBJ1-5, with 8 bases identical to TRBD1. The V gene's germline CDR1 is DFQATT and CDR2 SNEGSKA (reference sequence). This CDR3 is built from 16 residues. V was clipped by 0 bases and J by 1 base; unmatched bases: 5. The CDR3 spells CSAREGQELSNQPQHF. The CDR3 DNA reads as TGCAGTGCTAGAGAGGGACAGGAGTTAAGCAATCAGCCCCAGCATTTT.